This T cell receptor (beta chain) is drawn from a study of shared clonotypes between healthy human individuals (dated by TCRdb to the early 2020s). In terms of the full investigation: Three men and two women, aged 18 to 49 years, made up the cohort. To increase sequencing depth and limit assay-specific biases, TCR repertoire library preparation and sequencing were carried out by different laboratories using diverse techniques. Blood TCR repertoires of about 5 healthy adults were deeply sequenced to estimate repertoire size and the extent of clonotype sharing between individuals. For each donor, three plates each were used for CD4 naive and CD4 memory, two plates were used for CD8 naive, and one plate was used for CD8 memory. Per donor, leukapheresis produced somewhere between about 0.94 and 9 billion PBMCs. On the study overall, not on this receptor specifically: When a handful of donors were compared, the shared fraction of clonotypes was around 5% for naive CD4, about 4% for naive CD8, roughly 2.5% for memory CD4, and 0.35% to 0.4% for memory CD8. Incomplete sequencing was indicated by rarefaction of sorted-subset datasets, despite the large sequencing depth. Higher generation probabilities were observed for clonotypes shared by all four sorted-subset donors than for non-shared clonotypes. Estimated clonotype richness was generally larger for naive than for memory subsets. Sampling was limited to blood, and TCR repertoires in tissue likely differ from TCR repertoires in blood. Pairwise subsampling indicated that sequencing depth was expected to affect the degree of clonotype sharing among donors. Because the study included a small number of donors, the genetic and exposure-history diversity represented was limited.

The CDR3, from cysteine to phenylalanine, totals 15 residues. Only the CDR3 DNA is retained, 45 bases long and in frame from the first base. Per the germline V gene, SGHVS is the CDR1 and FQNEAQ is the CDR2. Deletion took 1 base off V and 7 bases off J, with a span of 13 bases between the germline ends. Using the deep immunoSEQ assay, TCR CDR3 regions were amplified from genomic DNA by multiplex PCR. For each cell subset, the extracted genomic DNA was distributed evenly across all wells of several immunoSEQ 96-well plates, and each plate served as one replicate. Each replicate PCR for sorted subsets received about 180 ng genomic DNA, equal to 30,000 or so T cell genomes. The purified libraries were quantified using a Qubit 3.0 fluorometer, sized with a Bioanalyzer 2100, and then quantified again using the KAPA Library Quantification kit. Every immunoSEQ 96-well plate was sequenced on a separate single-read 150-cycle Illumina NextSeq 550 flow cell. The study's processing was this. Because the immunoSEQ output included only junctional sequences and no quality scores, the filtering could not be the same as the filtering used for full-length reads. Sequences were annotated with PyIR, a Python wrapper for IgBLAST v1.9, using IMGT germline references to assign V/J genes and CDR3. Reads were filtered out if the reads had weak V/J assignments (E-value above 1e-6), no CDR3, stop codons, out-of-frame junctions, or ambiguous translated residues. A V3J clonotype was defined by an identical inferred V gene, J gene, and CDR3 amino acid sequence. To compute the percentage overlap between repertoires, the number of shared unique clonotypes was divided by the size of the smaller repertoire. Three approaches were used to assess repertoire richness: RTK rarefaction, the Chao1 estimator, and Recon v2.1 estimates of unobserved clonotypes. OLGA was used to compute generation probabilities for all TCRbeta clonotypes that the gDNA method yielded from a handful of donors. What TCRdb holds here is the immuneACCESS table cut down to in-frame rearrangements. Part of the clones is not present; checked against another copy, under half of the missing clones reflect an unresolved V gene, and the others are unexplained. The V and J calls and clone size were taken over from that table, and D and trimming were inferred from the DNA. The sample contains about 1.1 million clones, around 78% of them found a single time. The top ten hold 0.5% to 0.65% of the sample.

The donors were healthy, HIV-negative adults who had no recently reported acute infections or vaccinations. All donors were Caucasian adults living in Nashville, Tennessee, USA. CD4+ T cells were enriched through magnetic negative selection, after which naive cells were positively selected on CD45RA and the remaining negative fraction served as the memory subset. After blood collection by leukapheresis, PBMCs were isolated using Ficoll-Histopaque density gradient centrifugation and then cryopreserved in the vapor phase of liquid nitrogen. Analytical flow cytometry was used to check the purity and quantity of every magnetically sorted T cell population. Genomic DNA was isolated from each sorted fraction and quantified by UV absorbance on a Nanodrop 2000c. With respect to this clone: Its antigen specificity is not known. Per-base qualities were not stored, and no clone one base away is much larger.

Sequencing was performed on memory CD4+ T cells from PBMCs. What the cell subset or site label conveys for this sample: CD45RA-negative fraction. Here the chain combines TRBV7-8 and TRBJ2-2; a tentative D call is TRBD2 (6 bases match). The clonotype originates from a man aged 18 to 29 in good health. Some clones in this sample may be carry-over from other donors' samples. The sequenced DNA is TGTGCCAGCAGCTTAGAAGCGTCGGGGGACGGGGAGCTGTTTTTT. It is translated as CASSLEASGDGELFF.